This TCR beta chain was observed in a study of cytomegalovirus exposure and HLA in healthy donors. Use of 60 Vbeta and 13 Jbeta primers characterized the PCR. Assay: immunoSEQ multiplex PCR; the TCRdb copy retains only in-frame clones and omits some. This sample carries around 99,000 clones, about 80% of them seen once, and the ten largest clones take roughly 8.2%. Material: PBMCs. The sequence was obtained from a woman aged 45-65 years in good health and CMV-seropositive.

The CDR3 DNA reads as TGCGCCAGCTTCCCTGGGGAGAGTTACAATGAGCAGTTCTTC. Encoded protein: CASFPGESYNEQFF. The chain joins TRBV5-1 to TRBJ2-1, with D tentatively TRBD2 (5 bases). CDR1 is SGHRS, CDR2 YFSETQ, per germline. Between the trimmed V and J ends, which lost 7 bases and 4 bases, there was a span of 15 bases. The length of the CDR3 is 14 residues.